This T cell receptor beta chain was sequenced for a study of cytomegalovirus exposure and HLA in healthy donors (dated by TCRdb to 2016 to 2017). With respect to the entire study: A later analysis indicated that the 120 validation repertoires were generated on the platform also employed for the roughly 720 repertoires of the first cohort. The aim of the study was to test whether cataloging public T cell receptors could identify signatures of past pathogen exposure. To predict cytomegalovirus infection status, the study brought together high-throughput TCR immunosequencing, statistical association of individual TCRs with disease status, and machine learning. Besides the first cohort of some 670 subjects, a separate validation cohort made up of 120 different subjects was used. What the authors observed across the whole study: The authors suggested that the approach could potentially be generalized to other disease states and immunological phenotypes. In a later analysis, TCRs clustered in the first cohort were found to also tend to co-occur in the 130 or so validation repertoires, with 94% of cluster scores above 0. A few of the identified cytomegalovirus-associated TCR beta chains were confirmed in vitro to be specific for cytomegalovirus antigens. Most TCR sequences were seen in very few donors, while some public TCRs were found in many individuals. All 120 or so repertoires were used to score co-occurrence in the validation cohort in a later analysis, because that analysis had no HLA typing for the cohort. The study gave a list of 150 to 200 TCR beta chains associated with cytomegalovirus. The classifier was reported to diagnose cytomegalovirus status with high specificity and sensitivity in both the original cohort and the validation cohort.

Concerning this clone itself: No antigen is known for it. Base-call qualities are not available, and no considerably larger clone is one nucleotide away.

After removal of 3 bases from V and 9 bases from J, the junction retains 11 bases not matched to a gene. Its CDR3 holds 16 amino acids, cysteine through phenylalanine. Only the CDR3 DNA is retained, 48 bases long and in frame from the first base. CDR1 SGDLS and CDR2 YYNGEE were looked up in the germline V gene. Separate from the approximately 700-subject first cohort, the validation cohort of 90 to 150 subjects was the group to which the donors belonged. Library preparation used the immunoSEQ multiplex PCR assay. Per the authors' processing: A statistical classification framework was built for diagnosing cytomegalovirus status from the catalog of TCR beta chain sequences. TCRdb mirrors the immuneACCESS table, restricted to in-frame sequences. Some clones are absent from its copies; in checked studies, under half trace to an unresolved V gene, and the reason for the others is unknown. From that table come the V and J calls and clone size; the DNA was used to work out D and trimming. In all, the sample holds about 220,000 clones, and around 88% of those were seen once. 2.5% to 3.5% of the sample is in the top ten clones.

The material sequenced was PBMCs. The TCR comes from a woman under 30 in good health and CMV-seronegative. This chain is built from TRBV9 and TRBJ2-4; 11 of the junction bases match TRBD2. CDR3 region: CASSGSSGRMGIIQYF. The DNA sequence is TGTGCCAGCAGCGGCTCTAGCGGGAGGATGGGAATCATTCAGTACTTC.